This T cell receptor beta chain was sequenced in a study of Graves' ophthalmopathy and Graves' hyperthyroidism. Overall study context: The authors defined stable hyperthyroidism as no ophthalmopathy within 18 months of follow-up.

RNA transcripts were the template, and TCR beta CDR3 regions were amplified from them. Second-round multiplex PCR came after a first-round RT-PCR that employed HTBI primers. In TCRdb, the multiplex PCR reads were re-called with MiXCR into one record per CDR3 protein. The table has a few hundred thousand distinct CDR3 sequences, under 45% seen once. Study results and limitations: Most thyroid-expanded clonotypes exceeding 0.001 frequency were also found in blood.

V shed 5 bases and J shed 2 bases, with 12 bases lying between them. CDR1 and CDR2 (germline): MNHEY, SVGAGI. There are 14 residues in the CDR3. This clonotype appeared many times. Its matching antigen is unknown. The receptor comes from an adult man with Graves' hyperthyroidism. This chain connects TRBV6-5 to TRBJ1-2; a possible D gene is TRBD1 (6 bases). Sequenced sample: peripheral blood or thyroid tissue (not recorded which). This chain's CDR3 is CASSRAGENYGYTF. The CDR3 DNA sequence: TGTGCCAGCAGTAGGGCAGGGGAAAACTATGGCTACACCTTC.